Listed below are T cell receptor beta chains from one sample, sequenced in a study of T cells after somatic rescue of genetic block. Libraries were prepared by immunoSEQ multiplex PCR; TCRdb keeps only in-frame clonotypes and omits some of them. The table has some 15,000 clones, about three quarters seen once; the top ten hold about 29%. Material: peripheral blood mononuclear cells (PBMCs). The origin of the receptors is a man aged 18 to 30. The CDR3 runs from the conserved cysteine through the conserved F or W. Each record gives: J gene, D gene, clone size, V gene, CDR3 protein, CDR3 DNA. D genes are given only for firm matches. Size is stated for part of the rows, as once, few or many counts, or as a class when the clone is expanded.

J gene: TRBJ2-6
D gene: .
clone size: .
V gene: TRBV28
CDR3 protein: CASSTHLLVESSSGANVLTF
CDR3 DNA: TGTGCCAGCAGTACACACCTTCTAGTTGAGTCCTCCTCTGGGGCCAACGTCCTGACTTTC

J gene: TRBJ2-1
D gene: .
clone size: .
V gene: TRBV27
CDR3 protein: CASRRDFQYNEQFF
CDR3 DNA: TGTGCCAGCAGGAGGGACTTCCAGTACAATGAGCAGTTCTTC

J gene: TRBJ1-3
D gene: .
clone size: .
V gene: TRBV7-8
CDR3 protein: CASSVQGVSGNTIYF
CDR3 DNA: TGTGCCAGCAGCGTACAGGGTGTCTCTGGAAACACCATATATTTT

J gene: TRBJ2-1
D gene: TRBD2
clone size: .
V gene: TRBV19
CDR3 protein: CASSIVAGSYYNEQFF
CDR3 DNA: TGTGCCAGTAGTATAGTAGCGGGGTCGTACTACAATGAGCAGTTCTTC

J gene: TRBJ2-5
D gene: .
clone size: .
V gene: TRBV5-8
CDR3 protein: CASSLGQGETQYF
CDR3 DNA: TGTGCCAGCAGCTTAGGTCAGGGAGAGACCCAGTACTTC

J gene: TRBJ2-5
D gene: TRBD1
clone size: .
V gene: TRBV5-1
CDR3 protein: CASSLGQGFGQETQYF
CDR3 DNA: TGCGCCAGCAGCTTAGGACAGGGGTTTGGTCAAGAGACCCAGTACTTC

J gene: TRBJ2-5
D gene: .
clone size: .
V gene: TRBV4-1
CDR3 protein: CASSQDSSYQETQYF
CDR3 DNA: TGCGCCAGCAGCCAAGATAGCAGCTACCAAGAGACCCAGTACTTC

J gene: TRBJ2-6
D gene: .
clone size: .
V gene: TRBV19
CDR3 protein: CASSIIEVAGANVLTF
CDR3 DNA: TGTGCCAGTAGTATTATAGAAGTGGCTGGGGCCAACGTCCTGACTTTC

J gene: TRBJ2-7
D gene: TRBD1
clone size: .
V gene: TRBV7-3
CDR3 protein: CASSSLGQGGGEQYF
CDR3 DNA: TGTGCCAGCAGCTCGTTGGGACAGGGGGGCGGAGAGCAGTACTTC

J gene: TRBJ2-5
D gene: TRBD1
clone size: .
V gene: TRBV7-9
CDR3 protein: CASSLRTGKETQYF
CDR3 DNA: TGTGCCAGCAGCCTCCGGACAGGGAAAGAGACCCAGTACTTC

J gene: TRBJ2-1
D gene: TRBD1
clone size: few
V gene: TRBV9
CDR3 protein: CASSVGTGYNEQFF
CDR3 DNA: TGTGCCAGCAGCGTAGGGACAGGGTACAATGAGCAGTTCTTC

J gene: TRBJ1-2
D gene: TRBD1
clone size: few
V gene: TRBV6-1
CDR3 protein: CASSNTGGRYGYTF
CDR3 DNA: TGTGCCAGCAGTAACACAGGGGGCCGGTATGGCTACACCTTC

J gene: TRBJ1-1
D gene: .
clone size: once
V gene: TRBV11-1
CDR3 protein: CASSSFSTNTEAFF
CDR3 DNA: TGTGCCAGCAGCTCGTTCTCAACGAACACTGAAGCTTTCTTT

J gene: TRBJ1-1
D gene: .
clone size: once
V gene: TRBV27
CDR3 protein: CASSLPGHTEAFF
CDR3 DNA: TGTGCCAGCAGTTTACCTGGACATACTGAAGCTTTCTTT

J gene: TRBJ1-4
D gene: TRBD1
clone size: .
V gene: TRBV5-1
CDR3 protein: CASSLGSGTGDEKLFF
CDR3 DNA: TGCGCCAGCAGCTTGGGTTCTGGGACAGGGGATGAAAAACTGTTTTTT

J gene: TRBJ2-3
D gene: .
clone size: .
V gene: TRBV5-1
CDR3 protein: CASSFPDLPTDTQYF
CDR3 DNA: TGCGCCAGCAGCTTCCCGGACTTACCCACAGATACGCAGTATTTT

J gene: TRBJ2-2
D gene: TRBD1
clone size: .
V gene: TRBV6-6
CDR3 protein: CASSYGGQGISGELFF
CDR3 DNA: TGTGCCAGCAGTTACGGGGGACAGGGGATATCGGGGGAGCTGTTTTTT

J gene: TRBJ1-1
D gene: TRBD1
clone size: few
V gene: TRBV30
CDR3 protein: CAWKGTGLNTEAFF
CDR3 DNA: TGTGCCTGGAAGGGGACAGGCCTGAACACTGAAGCTTTCTTT

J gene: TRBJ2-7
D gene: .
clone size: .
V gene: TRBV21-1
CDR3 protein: CARNYEQYF
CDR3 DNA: TGTGCCAGAAATTACGAGCAGTACTTC

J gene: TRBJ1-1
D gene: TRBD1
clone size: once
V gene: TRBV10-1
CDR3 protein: CASILWGRDRGRRGTEAFF
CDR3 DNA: TGCGCCAGCATCCTTTGGGGCCGGGACAGGGGGCGCAGGGGCACTGAAGCTTTCTTT

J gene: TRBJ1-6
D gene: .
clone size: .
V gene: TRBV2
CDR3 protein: CASSWTKPLHF
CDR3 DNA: TGTGCCAGCTCCTGGACGAAACCCCTCCACTTT

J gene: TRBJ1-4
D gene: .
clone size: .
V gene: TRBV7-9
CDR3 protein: CASSNYRGEKLFF
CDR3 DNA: TGTGCCAGCAGCAATTATAGGGGTGAAAAACTGTTTTTT

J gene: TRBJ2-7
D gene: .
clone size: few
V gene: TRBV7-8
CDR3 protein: CASSFQPSASYEQYF
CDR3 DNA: TGTGCCAGCAGCTTCCAACCTAGCGCTTCCTACGAGCAGTACTTC

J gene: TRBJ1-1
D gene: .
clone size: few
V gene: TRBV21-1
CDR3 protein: CASSKPFRGQDTEAFF
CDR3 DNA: TGTGCCAGCAGCAAACCTTTTAGGGGGCAAGACACTGAAGCTTTCTTT

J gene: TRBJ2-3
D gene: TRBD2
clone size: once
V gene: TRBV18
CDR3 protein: CASSPRLAGGLSTDTQYF
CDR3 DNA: TGTGCCAGCTCACCCCGACTAGCGGGGGGGCTTAGCACAGATACGCAGTATTTT

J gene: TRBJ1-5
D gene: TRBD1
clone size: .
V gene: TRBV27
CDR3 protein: CASSPDRGSWSNQPQHF
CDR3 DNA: TGTGCCAGCAGTCCGGACAGGGGGAGTTGGAGCAATCAGCCCCAGCATTTT

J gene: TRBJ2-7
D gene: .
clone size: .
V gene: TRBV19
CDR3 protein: CATHPGSPYEQYF
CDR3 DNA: TGTGCCACACACCCAGGGAGTCCCTACGAGCAGTACTTC

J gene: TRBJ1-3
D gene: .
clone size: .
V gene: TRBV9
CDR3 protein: CASSVELHTSGNTIYF
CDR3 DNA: TGTGCCAGCAGCGTAGAGCTACACACCTCTGGAAACACCATATATTTT

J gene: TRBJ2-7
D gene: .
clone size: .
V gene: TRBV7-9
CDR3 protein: CASSLGVERASYEQYF
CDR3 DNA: TGTGCCAGCAGCTTAGGGGTGGAACGGGCCTCCTACGAGCAGTACTTC